Described below is a single T cell receptor beta chain sequence and its context. Its antigen is undetermined. Trimming took 3 bases from V and 7 from J, leaving 9 bases between them. CDR3 length equals 12 residues. Germline V gene data show CDR1 as LNHNV and CDR2 as YYDKDF (reference sequence). Patients with chemo-refractory metastatic non-small-cell lung cancer received focal radiation plus CTLA-4 blockade with ipilimumab. The sample is drawn from a study of radiotherapy plus CTLA-4 blockade in lung cancer. Study findings and constraints: Radiotherapy was combined with ipilimumab, and tumor-derived TCR clones then expanded in blood.

Data came from immunoSEQ multiplex PCR; TCRdb stores just in-frame clones and leaves some out. Here the sample spans 51,000 or so clones, 76% being singletons. The chain links TRBV15 to TRBJ1-1; weak D call: TRBD1 (5 bases). The source of this sequence is a human donor with non-small cell lung cancer who had stable disease on radiotherapy plus ipilimumab. Sequences were derived from peripheral blood, sampled from a patient treated with radiotherapy plus ipilimumab. CDR3 bases: TGTGCCACCAGCAGCCGACAGCTTGAAGCTTTCTTT. Protein sequence: CATSSRQLEAFF. The full variable domain, rest sourced from reference TRBV15 and TRBJ1-1, is DAMVIQNPRYQVTQFGKPVTLSCSQTLNHNVMYWYQQKSSQAPKLLFHYYDKDFNNEADTPDNFQSRRPNTSFCFLDIRSPGLGDTAMYLCATSSRQLEAFFGQGTRLTVV.